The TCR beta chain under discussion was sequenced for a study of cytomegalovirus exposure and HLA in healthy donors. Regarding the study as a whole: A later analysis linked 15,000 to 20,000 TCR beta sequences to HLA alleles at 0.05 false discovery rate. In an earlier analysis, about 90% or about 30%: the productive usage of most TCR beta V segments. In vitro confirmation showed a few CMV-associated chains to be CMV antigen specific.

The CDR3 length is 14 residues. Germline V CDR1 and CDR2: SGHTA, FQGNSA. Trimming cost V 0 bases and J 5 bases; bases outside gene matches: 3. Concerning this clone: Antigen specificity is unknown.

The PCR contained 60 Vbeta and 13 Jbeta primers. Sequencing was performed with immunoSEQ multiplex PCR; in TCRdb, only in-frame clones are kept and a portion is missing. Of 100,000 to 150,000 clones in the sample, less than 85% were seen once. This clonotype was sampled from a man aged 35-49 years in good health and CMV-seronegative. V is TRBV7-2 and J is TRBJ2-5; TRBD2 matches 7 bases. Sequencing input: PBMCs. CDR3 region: CASSLATSWETQYF. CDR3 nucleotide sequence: TGTGCCAGCAGCTTAGCGACTAGCTGGGAGACCCAGTACTTC.